These 25 T cell receptor beta chains share one sample of origin, sequenced in a study of cytomegalovirus exposure and HLA in healthy donors. PCR employed 60 Vbeta and 13 Jbeta primers. Repertoires were generated with immunoSEQ multiplex PCR, while TCRdb's copy carries only in-frame clones and drops some. The table records about 92,000 clones, 81% of them present only once. Material: PBMCs. These receptors came from a girl aged 2 to 9 in good health and CMV-seropositive.

The chain employs TRBV4-2 and TRBJ2-7; TRBD2 might be the D (5 bases). CDR3 size: 16 residues. Trimming shortened V by 0 bases and J by 5 bases, and 17 bases separated the two germline ends. Germline V lookup: CDR1 LGHNA, CDR2 YNFKEQ. The CDR3 DNA follows: TGTGCCAGCAGCCAAGAAAGGACTGGTGGACTCAACGAGCAGTACTTC. Translation gives CASSQERTGGLNEQYF.

The chain has TRBV13 and TRBJ1-1; 7 bases line up with TRBD1. Germline values: CDR1 PRHDT, CDR2 FYEKMQ (reference sequence). The CDR3 is 16 amino acids. With 0 bases clipped from V and 5 bases from J, the junction kept 9 bases outside the gene matches. In DNA, the CDR3 is TGTGCCAGCAGCTTAGGTCAGGGGGGAGTGTGGACTGAAGCTTTCTTT. Encoded protein: CASSLGQGGVWTEAFF.

The V gene is TRBV28, the J gene TRBJ2-5; D call uncertain. This CDR3 spans 12 amino acids. Trimming took 4 bases from V and 0 from J, leaving 3 bases between them. Per the germline V gene, CDR1 is MDHEN and CDR2 is SYDVKM. In DNA, the CDR3 is TGTGCCAGCAGTTCTGACCAAGAGACCCAGTACTTC. It yields the protein CASSSDQETQYF.

This rearrangement joins TRBV29-1 to TRBJ1-1; 9 positions agree with TRBD1. This CDR3 has 16 residues. CDR1 SQVTM and CDR2 ANQGSEA come from the germline V gene. The trim removed 4 bases at V and 7 bases at J, leaving 16 bases unmatched. The CDR3 sequence: CSVAGGQGTFGDEAFF. CDR3 nucleotides: TGCAGCGTTGCAGGGGGACAGGGTACGTTCGGGGATGAAGCTTTCTTT.

This rearrangement joins TRBV6-5 to TRBJ2-7, with D uncertain. Germline V gives CDR1 MNHEY, CDR2 SVGAGI. The CDR3 loop spans 14 amino acids. V was pared by 10 bases and J by 3 bases, with 19 bases between. CDR3 residues: CATSLGNGRYEQYF. DNA for the CDR3: TGTGCCACATCCCTGGGCAACGGCCGCTACGAGCAGTACTTC.

The V and J genes are TRBV29-1 and TRBJ2-3; D is perhaps TRBD2 (5 bases). Germline CDR1 and CDR2: SQVTM and ANQGSEA. This CDR3 contains 13 residues. Trimming took 6 bases from V and 2 from J, leaving 12 bases between them. The CDR3 region has the DNA TGCAGCGTCCGGGAACCAGCCACAGATACGCAGTATTTT. Protein sequence: CSVREPATDTQYF.

The chain is built from TRBV27 and TRBJ1-5, with D uncertain. V was shortened by 4 bases and J by 5 bases, with 12 bases between the two germline ends. The CDR3 extends over 14 amino acids. Germline loops: CDR1 MNHEY, CDR2 SMNVEV (reference sequence). CDR3 region: CASSYGREHQPQHF. In nucleotides, the CDR3 is TGTGCCAGCAGTTATGGGAGGGAGCATCAGCCCCAGCATTTT.

This chain links TRBV28 with TRBJ1-5; TRBD1 aligns across 11 bases. V trimming: 7 bases; J trimming: 2 bases; junction bases outside the gene matches: 13. This CDR3 has 18 residues. The germline V gene has CDR1 MDHEN and CDR2 SYDVKM. Here the CDR3 DNA reads TGTGCCAGCACTAACTGGGGACAGGGGGTTTATGGCAATCAGCCCCAGCATTTT. Amino acids: CASTNWGQGVYGNQPQHF.

V gene TRBV18 combines with J gene TRBJ2-2; D ambiguous. CDR1 is KGHSH, CDR2 LQKENI, per germline. The CDR3 covers 16 residues. Trimming stripped 6 bases from V and 0 bases from J, with 14 bases between. CDR3 sequence reads: CASSRSTFANTGELFF. CDR3 nucleotide sequence: TGTGCCAGCTCGCGGTCGACGTTCGCGAACACCGGGGAGCTGTTTTTT.

The genes are TRBV18 and TRBJ2-5; D possibly corresponds to TRBD2 (5 bases). In germline, CDR1 is KGHSH, CDR2 LQKENI. CDR3 length: 15 residues. Between the trimmed V and J ends, which lost 0 bases and 4 bases, there was a span of 12 bases. The CDR3 loop is CASSPPSGSGETQYF. The CDR3 DNA is TGTGCCAGCTCACCACCGTCGGGGAGTGGAGAGACCCAGTACTTC. Full variable domain (outside the CDR3, taken from reference TRBV18 and TRBJ2-5): NAGVMQNPRHLVRRRGQEARLRCSPMKGHSHVYWYRQLPEEGLKFMVYLQKENIIDESGMPKERFSAEFPKEGPSILRIQQVVRGDSAAYFCASSPPSGSGETQYFGPGTRLLVL.

The CDR3 reads CASRFLFGELFF. CDR3 DNA sequence: TGTGCCAGCAGATTCCTATTCGGGGAGCTGTTTTTT. The chain has TRBV6-6 and TRBJ2-2; D unclear. Trimming removed 6 bases at V and 7 bases at J, with 9 bases between. The CDR3 is 12 amino acids. Germline CDR1 reads MNHNY; CDR2 reads SVGAGI (reference sequence).

The sample holds a few counts of this clone. The chain recombines TRBV6-1 with TRBJ2-7; D is possibly TRBD2 (6 bases). V dropped 6 bases and J dropped 6 bases, with 15 bases sitting between them. Germline CDR1 is MNHNS and CDR2 is SASEGT. This CDR3 is 13 amino acids long. CDR3 in DNA: TGTGCCAGCAGGGAACCGGCGGGAACCGAGCAGTACTTC. As protein: CASREPAGTEQYF.

This clone appeared a single time. The rearrangement uses TRBV7-9 and TRBJ2-3; 8 positions match TRBD1. The CDR3 runs to 15 residues. Germline CDR1 is SEHNR and CDR2 is FQNEAQ (reference sequence). Germline trimming cut 5 bases from V and 4 bases from J; bases unmatched to any gene: 8. The CDR3 DNA sequence: TGTGCCAGCAGCCCTGACAGGGGTGGGGCAGATACGCAGTATTTT. It codes for CASSPDRGGADTQYF.

CDR3 bases: TGCGCCAGCAGTTTGCCACTCCTCCTGGTGCTCAATGAGCAGTTCTTC. Its protein product is CASSLPLLLVLNEQFF. The chain uses TRBV5-1 and TRBJ2-1, with D unclear. Looked up from germline, CDR1 is SGHRS and CDR2 is YFSETQ. The CDR3 sequence is 16 residues long. Trimming cost V 5 bases and J 6 bases, with 21 bases left between them.

The chain has TRBV28 and TRBJ2-2, with TRBD1 matching over 10 bases. The germline V gene encodes CDR1 MDHEN and CDR2 SYDVKM. The CDR3 runs 15 residues. J was trimmed by 0 bases and V by 6 bases; bases with no gene match: 1. CDR3 nucleotides: TGTGCCAGCAGGACAGGGGGCACGAACACCGGGGAGCTGTTTTTT. It is translated as CASRTGGTNTGELFF. The full variable domain, in which reference TRBV28 and TRBJ2-2 provide the parts outside the CDR3, is DVKVTQSSRYLVKRTGEKVFLECVQDMDHENMFWYRQDPGLGLRLIYFSYDVKMKEKGDIPEGYSVSREKKERFSLILESASTNQTSMYLCASRTGGTNTGELFFGEGSRLTVL.

The chain has TRBV10-2 and TRBJ2-1; no clear D. Trimming took off 0 bases at V and 0 bases at J, with 9 bases between the two ends. Per germline, CDR1 WSHSY and CDR2 SAAADI. This CDR3 region has 16 residues. This chain's CDR3 is CASSESAPSSYNEQFF. The CDR3 region has the DNA TGCGCCAGCAGTGAGTCGGCTCCTAGCTCCTACAATGAGCAGTTCTTC.

The V call is TRBV5-1, the J call TRBJ1-2, with 7 bases fitting TRBD1. In germline, CDR1 is SGHRS, CDR2 YFSETQ. Losses at the gene ends were 0 bases for V and 7 bases for J; bases not matched to a gene: 9. The CDR3 consists of 15 residues. In nucleotides, the CDR3 is TGCGCCAGCAGCTTGGGAGGGGGCTTAACTGGTGGCTACACCTTC. This gives the protein CASSLGGGLTGGYTF.

The chain links TRBV19 to TRBJ2-3; 8 bases align to TRBD1. The CDR3 spans 17 residues. Germline-derived CDR1 and CDR2 are LNHDA and SQIVND (reference sequence). The J segment lost 2 bases and the V segment lost 6 bases, leaving 13 bases of the junction unmatched. The CDR3 protein is CASRETSGTGHTDTQYF. The CDR3 region has the DNA TGTGCCAGTAGGGAGACTTCCGGGACAGGACACACAGATACGCAGTATTTT.

The chain combines TRBV5-1 with TRBJ2-2; D might be TRBD1 (6 bases). Germline CDR1 is SGHRS and CDR2 is YFSETQ. The germline V and J ends were trimmed by 1 base and 3 bases, with 10 bases remaining between them. The CDR3 spans 15 residues. The CDR3 region has the DNA TGCGCCAGCAGCTTGAGGACAGATCACACCGGGGAGCTGTTTTTT. This sequence encodes CASSLRTDHTGELFF.

This clone has a handful of counts. V is TRBV28 and J is TRBJ1-5; TRBD1 is a possible D gene (5 bases). Germline loops: CDR1 MDHEN, CDR2 SYDVKM. The V and J ends lost 4 bases and 0 bases respectively, with 13 bases between them. This CDR3 comprises 16 residues. The CDR3 sequence: CASSSQGTGSNQPQHF. The CDR3 nucleotides are TGTGCCAGCAGTTCCCAGGGTACCGGTAGCAATCAGCCCCAGCATTTT. Full variable domain (remainder filled in from reference TRBV28 and TRBJ1-5): DVKVTQSSRYLVKRTGEKVFLECVQDMDHENMFWYRQDPGLGLRLIYFSYDVKMKEKGDIPEGYSVSREKKERFSLILESASTNQTSMYLCASSSQGTGSNQPQHFGDGTRLSIL.

This clone was observed a few times. The CDR3 region is CASRWTGLNTEAFF. The DNA for the CDR3 is TGTGCCAGCAGGTGGACAGGGTTGAACACTGAAGCTTTCTTT. The gene calls are TRBV28 and TRBJ1-1, with 8 bases aligning to TRBD1. Germline loops: CDR1 MDHEN, CDR2 SYDVKM. The length of the CDR3 is 14 residues. J was trimmed by 0 bases and V by 6 bases; bases with no gene match: 3.

This rearrangement joins TRBV5-6 to TRBJ2-1, with 7 bases aligning to TRBD2. Per the germline V gene, CDR1 is SGHDT and CDR2 is YYEEEE. Germline trimming cut 3 bases from V and 0 bases from J; bases unmatched to any gene: 9. This CDR3 is built from 17 residues. The CDR3: CASSWDSGSRSYNEQFF. CDR3 nucleotide sequence: TGTGCCAGCAGCTGGGATAGCGGGTCACGCTCCTACAATGAGCAGTTCTTC.

The chain uses TRBV5-6 and TRBJ1-5; D is unclear. Looked up from germline, CDR1 is SGHDT and CDR2 is YYEEEE. This CDR3 is 14 amino acids long. Trimming took 0 bases from V and 0 from J, leaving 4 bases between them. Here the CDR3 reads CASSLGASNQPQHF. Here the CDR3 DNA reads TGTGCCAGCAGCTTGGGGGCTAGCAATCAGCCCCAGCATTTT.

This chain joins TRBV28 and TRBJ2-3; 12 bases are a match to TRBD2. The CDR3 spans 16 residues. The V gene's germline CDR1 is MDHEN and CDR2 SYDVKM. Losses at the gene ends were 3 bases for V and 4 bases for J; bases not matched to a gene: 5. As DNA, the CDR3 is TGTGCCAGCAGTTTCCTTAGACTAGCGGGAGCAGATACGCAGTATTTT. Translating it yields CASSFLRLAGADTQYF.

CDR3 loop: CAIRSGVEETQYF. The CDR3 coding sequence is TGTGCCATCAGATCCGGGGTGGAAGAGACCCAGTACTTC. The chain has TRBV10-3 and TRBJ2-5; maybe TRBD2 (5 bases). The CDR3 sequence is 13 residues long. Germline V gene lookup returns CDR1 ENHRY and CDR2 SYGVKD. V lost 6 bases to trimming and J lost 3 bases, with 11 bases between them.